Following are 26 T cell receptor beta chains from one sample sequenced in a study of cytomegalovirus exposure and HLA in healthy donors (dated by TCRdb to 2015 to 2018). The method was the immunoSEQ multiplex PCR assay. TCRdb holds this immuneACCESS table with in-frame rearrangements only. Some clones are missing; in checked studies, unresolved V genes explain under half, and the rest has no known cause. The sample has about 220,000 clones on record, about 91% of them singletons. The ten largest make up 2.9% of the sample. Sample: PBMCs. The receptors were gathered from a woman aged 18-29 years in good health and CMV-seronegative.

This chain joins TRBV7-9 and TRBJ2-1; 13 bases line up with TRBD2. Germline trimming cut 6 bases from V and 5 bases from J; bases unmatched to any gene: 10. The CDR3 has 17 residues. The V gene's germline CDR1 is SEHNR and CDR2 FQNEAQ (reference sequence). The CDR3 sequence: CASRPKRTSGSHNEQFF. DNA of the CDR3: TGTGCCAGCAGACCGAAGAGGACTAGCGGGAGCCACAATGAGCAGTTCTTC. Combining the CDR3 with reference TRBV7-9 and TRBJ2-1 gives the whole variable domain DTGVSQNPRHKITKRGQNVTFRCDPISEHNRLYWYRQTLGQGPEFLTYFQNEAQLEKSRLLSDRFSAERPKGSFSTLEIQRTEQGDSAMYLCASRPKRTSGSHNEQFFGPGTRLTVL.

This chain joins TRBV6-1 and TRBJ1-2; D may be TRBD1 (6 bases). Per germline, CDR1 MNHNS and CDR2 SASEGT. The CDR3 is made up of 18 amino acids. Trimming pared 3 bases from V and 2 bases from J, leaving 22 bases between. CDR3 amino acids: CASSDRGFKFPHNYGYTF. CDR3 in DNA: TGTGCCAGCAGTGACAGGGGTTTTAAATTCCCCCACAACTATGGCTACACCTTC.

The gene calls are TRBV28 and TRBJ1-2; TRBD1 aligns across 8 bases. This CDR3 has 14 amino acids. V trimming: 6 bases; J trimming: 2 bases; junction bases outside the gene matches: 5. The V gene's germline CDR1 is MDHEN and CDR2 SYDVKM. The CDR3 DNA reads TGTGCCAGCAGACTGGACAGGGCCAACTATGGCTACACCTTC. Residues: CASRLDRANYGYTF.

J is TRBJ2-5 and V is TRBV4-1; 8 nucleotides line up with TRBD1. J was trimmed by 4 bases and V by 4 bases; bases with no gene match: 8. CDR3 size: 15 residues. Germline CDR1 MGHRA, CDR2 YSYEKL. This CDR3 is CASSRDRGVGETQYF. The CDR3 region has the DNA TGCGCCAGCAGCCGCGACAGGGGAGTAGGAGAGACCCAGTACTTC.

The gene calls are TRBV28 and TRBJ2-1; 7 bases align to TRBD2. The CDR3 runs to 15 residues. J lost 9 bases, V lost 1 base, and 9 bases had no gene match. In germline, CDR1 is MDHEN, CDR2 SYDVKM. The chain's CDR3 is CASSLYPGGQSEQFF. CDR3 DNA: TGTGCCAGCAGTTTATACCCGGGAGGACAAAGTGAGCAGTTCTTC.

In nucleotides, the CDR3 is TGTGCCAGCAGCCAAGAATCTGGTACTAGCGGGATAACCCAAGGGGTCCCAGATACGCAGTATTTT. This encodes CASSQESGTSGITQGVPDTQYF. This chain uses TRBV4-2 with TRBJ2-3; TRBD2 matches 10 bases. Germline trimming cut 0 bases from V and 4 bases from J; bases unmatched to any gene: 22. CDR3 size: 22 residues. Germline V gives CDR1 LGHNA, CDR2 YNFKEQ.

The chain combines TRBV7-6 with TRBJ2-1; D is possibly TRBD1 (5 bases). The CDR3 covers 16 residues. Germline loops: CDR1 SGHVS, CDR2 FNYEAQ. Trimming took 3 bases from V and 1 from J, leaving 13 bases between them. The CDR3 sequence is CASSFRAGNSYNEQFF. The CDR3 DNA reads TGTGCCAGCAGCTTTCGGGCAGGGAATTCCTACAATGAGCAGTTCTTC. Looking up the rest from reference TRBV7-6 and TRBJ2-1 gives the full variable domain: GAGVSQSPRYKVTKRGQDVALRCDPISGHVSLYWYRQALGQGPEFLTYFNYEAQQDKSGLPNDRFSAERPEGSISTLTIQRTEQRDSAMYRCASSFRAGNSYNEQFFGPGTRLTVL.

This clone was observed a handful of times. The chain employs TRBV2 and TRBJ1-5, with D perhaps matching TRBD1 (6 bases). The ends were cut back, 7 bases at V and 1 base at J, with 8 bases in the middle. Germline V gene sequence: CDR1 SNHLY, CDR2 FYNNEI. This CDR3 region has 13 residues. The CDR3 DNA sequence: TGTGCCAGCAACAGGGACAGCAATCAGCCCCAGCATTTT. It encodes CASNRDSNQPQHF.

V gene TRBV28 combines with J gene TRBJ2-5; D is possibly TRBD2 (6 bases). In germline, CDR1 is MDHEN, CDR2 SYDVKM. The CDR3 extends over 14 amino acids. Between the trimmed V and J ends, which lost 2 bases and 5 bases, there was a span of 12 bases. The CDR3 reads CASSLGGAGETQYF. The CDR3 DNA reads TGTGCCAGCAGTTTAGGAGGGGCGGGGGAGACCCAGTACTTC.

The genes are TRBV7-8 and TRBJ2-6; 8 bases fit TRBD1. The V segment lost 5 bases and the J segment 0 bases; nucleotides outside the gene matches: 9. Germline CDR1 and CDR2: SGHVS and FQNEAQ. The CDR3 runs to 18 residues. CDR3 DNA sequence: TGTGCCAGCAGCGTCTCCGGGACAGGCCACTCTGGGGCCAACGTCCTGACTTTC. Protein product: CASSVSGTGHSGANVLTF.

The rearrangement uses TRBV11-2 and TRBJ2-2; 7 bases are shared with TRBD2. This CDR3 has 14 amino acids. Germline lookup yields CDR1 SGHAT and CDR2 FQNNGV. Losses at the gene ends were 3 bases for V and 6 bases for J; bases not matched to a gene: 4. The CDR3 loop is CASSFWTSAGELFF. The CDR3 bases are TGTGCCAGCAGCTTCTGGACTAGTGCCGGGGAGCTGTTTTTT. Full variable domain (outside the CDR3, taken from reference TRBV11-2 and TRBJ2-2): EAGVAQSPRYKIIEKRQSVAFWCNPISGHATLYWYQQILGQGPKLLIQFQNNGVVDDSQLPKDRFSAERLKGVDSTLKIQPAKLEDSAVYLCASSFWTSAGELFFGEGSRLTVL.

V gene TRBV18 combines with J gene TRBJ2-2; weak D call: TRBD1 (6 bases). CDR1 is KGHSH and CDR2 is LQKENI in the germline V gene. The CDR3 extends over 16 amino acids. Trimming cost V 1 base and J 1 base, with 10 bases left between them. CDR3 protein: CASSPLGTRNTGELFF. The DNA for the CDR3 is TGTGCCAGCTCACCACTCGGGACACGGAACACCGGGGAGCTGTTTTTT.

CDR3 nucleotides: TGTGCCAGCACCTTAGCGCTAGCGGGCTACAATGAGCAGTTCTTC. Translating it yields CASTLALAGYNEQFF. The chain combines TRBV27 with TRBJ2-1, with 8 bases aligning to TRBD2. The length of the CDR3 is 15 residues. The ends lost 7 bases at V and 3 bases at J; junction bases unmatched: 8. The germline V gene has CDR1 MNHEY and CDR2 SMNVEV (reference sequence).

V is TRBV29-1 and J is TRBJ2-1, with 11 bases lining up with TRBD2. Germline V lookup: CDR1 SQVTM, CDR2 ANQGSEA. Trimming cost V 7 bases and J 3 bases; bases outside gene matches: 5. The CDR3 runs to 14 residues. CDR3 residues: CSAMTSGDYNEQFF. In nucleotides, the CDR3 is TGCAGCGCTATGACTAGCGGGGACTACAATGAGCAGTTCTTC.

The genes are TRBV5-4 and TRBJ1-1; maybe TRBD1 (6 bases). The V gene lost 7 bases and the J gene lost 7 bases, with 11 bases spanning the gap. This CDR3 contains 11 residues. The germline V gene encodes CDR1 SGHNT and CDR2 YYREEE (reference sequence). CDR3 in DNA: TGTGCCAGCGGACAGACTAATGAAGCTTTCTTT. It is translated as CASGQTNEAFF.

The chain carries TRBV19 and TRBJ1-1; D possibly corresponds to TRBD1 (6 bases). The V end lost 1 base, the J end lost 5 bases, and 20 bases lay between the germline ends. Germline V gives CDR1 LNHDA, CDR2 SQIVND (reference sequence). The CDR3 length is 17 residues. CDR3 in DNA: TGTGCCAGTAGTATAGGGCGCGGGGGCATGATACGTACTGAAGCTTTCTTT. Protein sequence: CASSIGRGGMIRTEAFF.

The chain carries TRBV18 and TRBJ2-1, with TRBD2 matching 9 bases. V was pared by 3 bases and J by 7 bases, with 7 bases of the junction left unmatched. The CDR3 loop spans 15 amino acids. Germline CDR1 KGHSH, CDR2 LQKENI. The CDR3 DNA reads TGTGCCAGCTCACCCTTAGCGGGAGTGATAAATGAGCAGTTCTTC. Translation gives CASSPLAGVINEQFF.

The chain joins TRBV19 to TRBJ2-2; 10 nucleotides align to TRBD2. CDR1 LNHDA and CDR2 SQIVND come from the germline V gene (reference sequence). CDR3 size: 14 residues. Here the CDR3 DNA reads TGTGCTTCCCGGACTAGCGGGAACACCGGGGAGCTGTTTTTT. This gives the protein CASRTSGNTGELFF.

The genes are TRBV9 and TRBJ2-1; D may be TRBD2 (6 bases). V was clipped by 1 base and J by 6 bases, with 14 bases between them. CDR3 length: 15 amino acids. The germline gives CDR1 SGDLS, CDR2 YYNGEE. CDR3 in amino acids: CASSVYTSSFNEQFF. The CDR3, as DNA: TGTGCCAGCAGCGTATATACTAGCTCGTTCAATGAGCAGTTCTTC.

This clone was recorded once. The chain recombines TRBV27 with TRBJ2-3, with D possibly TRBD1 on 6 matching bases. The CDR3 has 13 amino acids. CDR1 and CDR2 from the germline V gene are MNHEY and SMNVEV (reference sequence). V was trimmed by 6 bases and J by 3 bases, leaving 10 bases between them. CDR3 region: CASRNRGTDTQYF. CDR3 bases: TGTGCCAGCAGAAATAGGGGGACAGATACGCAGTATTTT.

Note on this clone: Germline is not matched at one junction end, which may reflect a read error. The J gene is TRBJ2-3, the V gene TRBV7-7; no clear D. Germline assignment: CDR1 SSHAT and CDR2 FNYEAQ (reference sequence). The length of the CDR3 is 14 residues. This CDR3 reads CASSPRRIGDTQYF. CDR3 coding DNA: TGTGCTAGCAGCCCCAGACGTATCGGGGATACGCAGTATTTT.

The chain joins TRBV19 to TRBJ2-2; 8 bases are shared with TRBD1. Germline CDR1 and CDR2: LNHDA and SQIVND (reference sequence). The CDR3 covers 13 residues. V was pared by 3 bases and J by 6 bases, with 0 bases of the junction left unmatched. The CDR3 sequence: CASSIRGPGELFF. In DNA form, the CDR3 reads TGTGCCAGTAGTATCAGGGGGCCCGGGGAGCTGTTTTTT.

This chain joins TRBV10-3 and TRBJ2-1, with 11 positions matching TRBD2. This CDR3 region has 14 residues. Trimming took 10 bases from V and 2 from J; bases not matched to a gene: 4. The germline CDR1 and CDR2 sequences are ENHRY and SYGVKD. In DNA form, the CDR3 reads TGTGCCACCACTAGCGGGAGCCCCTACAATGAGCAGTTCTTC. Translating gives CATTSGSPYNEQFF.

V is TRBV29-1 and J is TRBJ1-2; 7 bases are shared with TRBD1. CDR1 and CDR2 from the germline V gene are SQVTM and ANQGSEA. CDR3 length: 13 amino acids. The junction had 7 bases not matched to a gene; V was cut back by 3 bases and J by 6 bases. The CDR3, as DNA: TGCAGCGTTGATCTGTCAGGGGGAAATGGCTACACCTTC. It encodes CSVDLSGGNGYTF.

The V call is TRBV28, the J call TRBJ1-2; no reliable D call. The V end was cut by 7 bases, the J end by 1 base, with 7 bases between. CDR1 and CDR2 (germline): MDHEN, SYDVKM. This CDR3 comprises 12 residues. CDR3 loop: CASTVLNYGYTF. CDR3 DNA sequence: TGTGCCAGCACGGTCCTTAACTATGGCTACACCTTC.

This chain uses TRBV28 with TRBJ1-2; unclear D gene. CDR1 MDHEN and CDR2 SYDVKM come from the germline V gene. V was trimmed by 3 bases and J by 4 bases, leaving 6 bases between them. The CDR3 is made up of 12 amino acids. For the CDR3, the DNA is TGTGCCAGCAGTTTTGAGGGCTATGGCTACACCTTC. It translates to CASSFEGYGYTF.